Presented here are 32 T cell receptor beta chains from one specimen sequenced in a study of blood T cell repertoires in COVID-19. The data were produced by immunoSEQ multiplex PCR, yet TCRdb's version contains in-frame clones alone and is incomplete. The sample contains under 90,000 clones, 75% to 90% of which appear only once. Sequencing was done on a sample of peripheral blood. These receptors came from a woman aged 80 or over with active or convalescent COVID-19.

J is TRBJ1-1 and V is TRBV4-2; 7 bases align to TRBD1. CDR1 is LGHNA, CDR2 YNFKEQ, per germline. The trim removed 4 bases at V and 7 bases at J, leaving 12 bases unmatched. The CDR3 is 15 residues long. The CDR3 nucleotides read TGTGCCAGCAGCCCCAAAAGAGGGGGCGGTGGTGAAGCTTTCTTT. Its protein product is CASSPKRGGGGEAFF.

CDR3 region: CASTSGYEQYF. CDR3 nucleotide sequence: TGTGCCAGCACTTCAGGTTATGAGCAGTACTTC. V gene TRBV6-5 combines with J gene TRBJ2-7; D gene ambiguous. The CDR3 totals 11 residues. CDR1 MNHEY and CDR2 SVGAGI come from the germline V gene. V lost 7 bases to trimming and J lost 7 bases, with 11 bases between them.

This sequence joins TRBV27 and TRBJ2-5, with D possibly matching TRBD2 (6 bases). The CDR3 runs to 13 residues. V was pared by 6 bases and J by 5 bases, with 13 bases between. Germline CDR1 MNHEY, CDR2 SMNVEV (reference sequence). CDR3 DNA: TGTGCCAGCAGCCGGCGGGGTTGGGAGACCCAGTACTTC. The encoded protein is CASSRRGWETQYF.

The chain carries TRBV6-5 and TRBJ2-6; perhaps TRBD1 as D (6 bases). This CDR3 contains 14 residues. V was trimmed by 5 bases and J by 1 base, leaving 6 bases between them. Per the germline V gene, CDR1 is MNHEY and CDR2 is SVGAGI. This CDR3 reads CASSTGSGANVLTF. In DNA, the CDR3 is TGTGCCAGCAGTACAGGGTCTGGGGCCAACGTCCTGACTTTC.

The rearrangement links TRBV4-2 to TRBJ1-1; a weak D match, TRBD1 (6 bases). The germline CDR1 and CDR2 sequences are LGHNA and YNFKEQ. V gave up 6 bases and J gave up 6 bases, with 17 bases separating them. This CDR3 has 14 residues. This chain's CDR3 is CASRQGDGVAEAFF. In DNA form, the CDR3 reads TGTGCCAGCAGACAGGGTGACGGGGTCGCTGAAGCTTTCTTT.

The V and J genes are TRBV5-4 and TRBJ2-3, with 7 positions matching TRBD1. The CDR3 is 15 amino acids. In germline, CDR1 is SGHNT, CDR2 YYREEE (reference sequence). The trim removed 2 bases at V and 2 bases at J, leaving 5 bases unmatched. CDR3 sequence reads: CASSFSQGNTDTQYF. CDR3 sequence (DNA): TGTGCCAGCAGCTTCTCACAGGGGAACACAGATACGCAGTATTTT.

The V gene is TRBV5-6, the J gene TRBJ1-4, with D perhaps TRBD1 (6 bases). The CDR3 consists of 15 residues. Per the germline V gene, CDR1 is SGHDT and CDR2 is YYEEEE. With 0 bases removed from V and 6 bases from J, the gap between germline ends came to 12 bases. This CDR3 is CASSLAPPGDEKLFF. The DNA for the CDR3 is TGTGCCAGCAGCTTGGCCCCCCCAGGGGATGAAAAACTGTTTTTT.

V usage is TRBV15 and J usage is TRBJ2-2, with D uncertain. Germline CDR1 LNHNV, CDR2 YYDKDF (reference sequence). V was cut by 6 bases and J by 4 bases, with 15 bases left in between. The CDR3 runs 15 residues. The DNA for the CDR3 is TGTGCCACCAGGCGCGAACTCCAGGCCACCGGGGAGCTGTTTTTT. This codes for CATRRELQATGELFF.

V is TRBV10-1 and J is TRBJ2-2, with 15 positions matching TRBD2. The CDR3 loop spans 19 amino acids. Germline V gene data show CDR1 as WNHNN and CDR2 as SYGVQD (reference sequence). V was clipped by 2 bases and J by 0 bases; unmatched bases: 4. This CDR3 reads CASSERTSGRDANTGELFF. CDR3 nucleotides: TGCGCCAGCAGTGAGCGGACTAGCGGGAGGGACGCGAACACCGGGGAGCTGTTTTTT.

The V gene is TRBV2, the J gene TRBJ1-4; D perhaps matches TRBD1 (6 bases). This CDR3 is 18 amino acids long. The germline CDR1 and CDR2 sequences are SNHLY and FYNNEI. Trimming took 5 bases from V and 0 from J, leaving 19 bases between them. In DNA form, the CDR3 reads TGTGCCAGCAGTAACCAGGGGCTGAGTGAGTCAACTAATGAAAAACTGTTTTTT. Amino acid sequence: CASSNQGLSESTNEKLFF.

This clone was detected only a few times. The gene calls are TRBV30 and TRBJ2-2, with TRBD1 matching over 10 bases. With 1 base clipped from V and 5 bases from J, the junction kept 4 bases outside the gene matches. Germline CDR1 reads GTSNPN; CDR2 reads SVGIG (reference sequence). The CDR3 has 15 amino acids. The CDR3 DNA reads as TGTGCCTGGAGTGGGACAGGGGGGTGGACCGGGGAGCTGTTTTTT. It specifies CAWSGTGGWTGELFF.

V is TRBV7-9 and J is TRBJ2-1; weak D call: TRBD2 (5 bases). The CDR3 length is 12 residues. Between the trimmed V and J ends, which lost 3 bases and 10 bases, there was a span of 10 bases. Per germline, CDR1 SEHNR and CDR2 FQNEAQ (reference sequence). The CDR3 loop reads CASSFLEEEQFF. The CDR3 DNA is TGTGCCAGCAGCTTCTTGGAGGAAGAGCAGTTCTTC.

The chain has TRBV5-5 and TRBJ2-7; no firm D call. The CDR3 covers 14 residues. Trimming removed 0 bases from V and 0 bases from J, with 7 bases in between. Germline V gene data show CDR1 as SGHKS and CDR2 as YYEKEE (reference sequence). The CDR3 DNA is TGTGCCAGCAGCTTGGGCAGAAGCTCCTACGAGCAGTACTTC. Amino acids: CASSLGRSSYEQYF. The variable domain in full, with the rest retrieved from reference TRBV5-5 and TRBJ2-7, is DAGVTQSPTHLIKTRGQQVTLRCSPISGHKSVSWYQQVLGQGPQFIFQYYEKEERGRGNFPDRFSARQFPNYSSELNVNALLLGDSALYLCASSLGRSSYEQYFGPGTRLTVT.

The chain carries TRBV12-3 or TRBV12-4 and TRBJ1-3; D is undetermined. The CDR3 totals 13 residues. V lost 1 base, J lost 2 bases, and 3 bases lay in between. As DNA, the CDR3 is TGTGCCAGCAGTTTAGACACTGGAAACACCATATATTTT. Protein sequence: CASSLDTGNTIYF.

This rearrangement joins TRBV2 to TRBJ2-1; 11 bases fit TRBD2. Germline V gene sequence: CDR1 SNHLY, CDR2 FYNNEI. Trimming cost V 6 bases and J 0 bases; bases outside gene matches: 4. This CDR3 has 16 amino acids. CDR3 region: CASRNLAGGSYNEQFF. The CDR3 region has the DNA TGTGCCAGCAGGAACCTAGCGGGGGGCTCCTACAATGAGCAGTTCTTC.

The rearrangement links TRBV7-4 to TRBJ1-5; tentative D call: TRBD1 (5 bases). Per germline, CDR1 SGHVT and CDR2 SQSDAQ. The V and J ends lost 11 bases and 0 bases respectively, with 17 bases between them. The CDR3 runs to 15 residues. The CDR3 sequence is CARKGSGLSNQPQHF. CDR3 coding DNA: TGTGCCCGTAAAGGCTCGGGACTTAGCAATCAGCCCCAGCATTTT.

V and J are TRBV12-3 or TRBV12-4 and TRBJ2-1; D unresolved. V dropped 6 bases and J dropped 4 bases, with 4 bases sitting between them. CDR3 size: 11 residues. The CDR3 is CASRLYNEQFF. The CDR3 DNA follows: TGTGCCAGCAGACTGTACAATGAGCAGTTCTTC.

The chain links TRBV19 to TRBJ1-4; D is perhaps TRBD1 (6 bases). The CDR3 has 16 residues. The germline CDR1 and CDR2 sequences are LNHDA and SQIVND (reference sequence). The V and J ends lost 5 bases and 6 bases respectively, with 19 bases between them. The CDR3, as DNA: TGTGCCAGTAGTGCCAATCCAGGGGAGTGGGATGAAAAACTGTTTTTT. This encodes CASSANPGEWDEKLFF.

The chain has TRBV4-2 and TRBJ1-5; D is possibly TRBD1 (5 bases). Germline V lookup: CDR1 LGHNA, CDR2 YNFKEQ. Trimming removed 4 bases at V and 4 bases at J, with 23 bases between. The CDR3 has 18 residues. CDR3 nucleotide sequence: TGTGCCAGCAGCCCTAGAACCCCGGGACGGGGGATAAATCAGCCCCAGCATTTT. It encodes CASSPRTPGRGINQPQHF.

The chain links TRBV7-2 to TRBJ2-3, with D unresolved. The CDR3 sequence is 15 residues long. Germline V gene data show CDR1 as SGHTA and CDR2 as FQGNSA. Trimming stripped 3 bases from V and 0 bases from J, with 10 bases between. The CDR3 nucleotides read TGTGCCAGCAGCTTTTCATCGGTTAGCACAGATACGCAGTATTTT. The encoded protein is CASSFSSVSTDTQYF.

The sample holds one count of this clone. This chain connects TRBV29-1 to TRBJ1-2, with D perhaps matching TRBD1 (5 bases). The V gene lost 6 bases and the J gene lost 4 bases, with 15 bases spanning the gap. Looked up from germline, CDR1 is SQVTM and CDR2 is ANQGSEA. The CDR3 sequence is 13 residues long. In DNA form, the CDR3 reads TGCAGCGTCGTCAAGGGGCTAGGCTATGGCTACACCTTC. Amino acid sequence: CSVVKGLGYGYTF.

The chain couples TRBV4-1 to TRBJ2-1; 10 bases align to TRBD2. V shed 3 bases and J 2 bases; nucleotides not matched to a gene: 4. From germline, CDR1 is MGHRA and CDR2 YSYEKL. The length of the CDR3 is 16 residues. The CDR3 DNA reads TGCGCCAGCAGCCATGAAACTAGCGGGGCCTACAATGAGCAGTTCTTC. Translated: CASSHETSGAYNEQFF.

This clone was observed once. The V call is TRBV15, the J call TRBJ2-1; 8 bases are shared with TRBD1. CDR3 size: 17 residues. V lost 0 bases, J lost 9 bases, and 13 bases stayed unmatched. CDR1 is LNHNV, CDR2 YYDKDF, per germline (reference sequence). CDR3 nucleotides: TGTGCCACCAGCAGAGATGGCAGGGGGCCAAGTTCGAGTGAGCAGTTCTTC. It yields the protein CATSRDGRGPSSSEQFF.

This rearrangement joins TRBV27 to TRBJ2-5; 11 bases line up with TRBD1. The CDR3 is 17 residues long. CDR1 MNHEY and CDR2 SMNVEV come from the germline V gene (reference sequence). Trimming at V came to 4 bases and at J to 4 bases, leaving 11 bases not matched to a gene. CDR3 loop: CASSSPGTGGSRETQYF. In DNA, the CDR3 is TGTGCCAGCAGTTCCCCCGGGACAGGGGGTTCGCGAGAGACCCAGTACTTC.

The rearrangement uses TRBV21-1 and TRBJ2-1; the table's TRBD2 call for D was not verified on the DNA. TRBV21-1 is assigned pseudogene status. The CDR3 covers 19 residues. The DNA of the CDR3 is TGTGCCAGCAGCAAAAAGGGACTAGCGGGGGATAGCTCCTACAATGAGCAGTTCTTC. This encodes CASSKKGLAGDSSYNEQFF.

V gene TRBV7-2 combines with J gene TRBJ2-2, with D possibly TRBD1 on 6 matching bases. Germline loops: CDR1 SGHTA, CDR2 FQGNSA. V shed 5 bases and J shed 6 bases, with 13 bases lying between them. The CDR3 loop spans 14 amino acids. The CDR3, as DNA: TGTGCCAGCAGCGGCCAACAGGGATCCGGGGAGCTGTTTTTT. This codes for CASSGQQGSGELFF.

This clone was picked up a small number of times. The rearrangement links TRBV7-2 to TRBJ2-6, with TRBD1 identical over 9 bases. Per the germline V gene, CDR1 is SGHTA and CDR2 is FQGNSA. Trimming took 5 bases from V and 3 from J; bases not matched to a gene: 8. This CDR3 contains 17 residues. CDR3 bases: TGTGCCAGCAGCGCCCTACAGGGGGCAGGTGGGGCCAACGTCCTGACTTTC. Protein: CASSALQGAGGANVLTF.

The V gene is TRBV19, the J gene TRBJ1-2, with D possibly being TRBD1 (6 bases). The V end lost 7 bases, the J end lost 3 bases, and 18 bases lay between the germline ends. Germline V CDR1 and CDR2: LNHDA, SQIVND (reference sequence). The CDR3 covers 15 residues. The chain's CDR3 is CASTLSGGLDYGYTF. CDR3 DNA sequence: TGTGCCAGTACCCTGTCCGGGGGGCTAGACTATGGCTACACCTTC.

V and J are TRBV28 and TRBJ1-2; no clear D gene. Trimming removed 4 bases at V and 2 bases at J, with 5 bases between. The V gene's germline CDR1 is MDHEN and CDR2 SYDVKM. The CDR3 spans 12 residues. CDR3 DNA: TGTGCCAGCAGTTATCAGAACTATGGCTACACCTTC. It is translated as CASSYQNYGYTF.

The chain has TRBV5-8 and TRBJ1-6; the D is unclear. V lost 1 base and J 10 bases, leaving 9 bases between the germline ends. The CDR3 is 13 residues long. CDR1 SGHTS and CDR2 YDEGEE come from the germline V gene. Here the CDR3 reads CASSLRTGSPLHF. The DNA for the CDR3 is TGTGCCAGCAGCTTGAGGACGGGATCACCCCTCCACTTT.

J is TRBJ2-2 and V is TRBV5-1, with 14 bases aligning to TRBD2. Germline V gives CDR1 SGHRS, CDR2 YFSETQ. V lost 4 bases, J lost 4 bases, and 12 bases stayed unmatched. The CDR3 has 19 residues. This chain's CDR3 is CASSQLWTSGRTSTGELFF. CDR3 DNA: TGCGCCAGCAGCCAACTCTGGACTAGCGGGAGGACGAGCACCGGGGAGCTGTTTTTT. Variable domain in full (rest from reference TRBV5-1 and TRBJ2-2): KAGVTQTPRYLIKTRGQQVTLSCSPISGHRSVSWYQQTPGQGLQFLFEYFSETQRNKGNFPGRFSGRQFSNSRSEMNVSTLELGDSALYLCASSQLWTSGRTSTGELFFGEGSRLTVL.

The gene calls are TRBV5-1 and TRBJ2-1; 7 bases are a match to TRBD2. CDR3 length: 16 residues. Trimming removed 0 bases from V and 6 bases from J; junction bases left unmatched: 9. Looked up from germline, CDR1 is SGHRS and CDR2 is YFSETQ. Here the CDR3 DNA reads TGCGCCAGCAGCTTGGGACTGGGGACTACCGTCAATGAGCAGTTCTTC. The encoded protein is CASSLGLGTTVNEQFF. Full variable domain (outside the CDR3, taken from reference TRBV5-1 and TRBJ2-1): KAGVTQTPRYLIKTRGQQVTLSCSPISGHRSVSWYQQTPGQGLQFLFEYFSETQRNKGNFPGRFSGRQFSNSRSEMNVSTLELGDSALYLCASSLGLGTTVNEQFFGPGTRLTVL.